What follows describes a single T cell receptor (beta chain). The sample originates from a study of blood T cell repertoires in COVID-19. The CDR3 spans 14 residues. CDR1 is MNHEY, CDR2 SMNVEV, per germline (reference sequence). The ends were cut back, 6 bases at V and 0 bases at J, with 11 bases in the middle. Here immunoSEQ multiplex PCR was the method, and the copy in TCRdb shows in-frame clones only, minus some. The sample has some 140,000 clones, around 78% seen once. This receptor was identified in a human donor in a cohort sampled during active COVID-19. Source material: peripheral blood. This chain connects TRBV27 to TRBJ2-5; a weak D match, TRBD1 (6 bases). The CDR3 nucleotides read TGTGCCAGCAGGCTGCAGGGGAACCAAGAGACCCAGTACTTC. Translated: CASRLQGNQETQYF.